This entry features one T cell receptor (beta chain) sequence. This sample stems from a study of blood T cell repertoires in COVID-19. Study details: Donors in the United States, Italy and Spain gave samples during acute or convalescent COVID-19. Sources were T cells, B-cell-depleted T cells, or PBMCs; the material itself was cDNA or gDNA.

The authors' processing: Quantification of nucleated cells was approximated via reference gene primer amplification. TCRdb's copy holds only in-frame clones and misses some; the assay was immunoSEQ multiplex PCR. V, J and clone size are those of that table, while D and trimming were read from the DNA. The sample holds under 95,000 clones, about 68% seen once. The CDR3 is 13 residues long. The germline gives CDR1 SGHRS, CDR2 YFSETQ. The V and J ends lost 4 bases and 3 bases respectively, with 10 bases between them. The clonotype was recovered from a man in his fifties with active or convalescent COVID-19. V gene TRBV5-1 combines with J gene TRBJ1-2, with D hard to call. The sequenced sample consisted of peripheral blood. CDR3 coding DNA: TGCGCCAGCAGCCAAAGTAGTTACTATGGCTACACCTTC. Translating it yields CASSQSSYYGYTF.